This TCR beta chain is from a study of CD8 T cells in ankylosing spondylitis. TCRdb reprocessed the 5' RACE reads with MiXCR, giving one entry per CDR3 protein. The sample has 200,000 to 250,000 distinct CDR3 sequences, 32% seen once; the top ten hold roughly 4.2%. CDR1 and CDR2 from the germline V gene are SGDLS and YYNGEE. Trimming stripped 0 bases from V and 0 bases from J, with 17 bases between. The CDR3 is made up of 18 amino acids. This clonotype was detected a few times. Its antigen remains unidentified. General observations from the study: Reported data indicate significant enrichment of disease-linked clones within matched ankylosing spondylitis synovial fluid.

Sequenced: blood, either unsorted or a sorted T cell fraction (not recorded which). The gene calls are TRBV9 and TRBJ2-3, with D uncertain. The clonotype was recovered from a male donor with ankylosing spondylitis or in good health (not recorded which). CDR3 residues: CASSVVPTAALSTDTQYF. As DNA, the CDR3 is TGTGCCAGCAGCGTAGTCCCCACAGCCGCCTTAAGCACAGATACGCAGTATTTT.